These T cell receptor beta chains were read from a single sample in a study of blood T cell repertoires in COVID-19. TCRdb's copy holds only in-frame clones and misses some; the assay was immunoSEQ multiplex PCR. The table shows roughly 18,000 clones, with 75% to 85% occurring only once. Sequencing used peripheral blood. The receptors originated from a man older than 75 with acute or convalescent COVID-19. The CDR3 runs from the conserved cysteine through the conserved F or W. Fields, in order: clone size, J gene, V gene, D gene, CDR3 protein, CDR3 DNA. D genes are given only for firm matches. The size entry is marked missing in some rows and otherwise reads once, few, many or a size class.

-,TRBJ2-2,TRBV4-1,TRBD2,CASRDPRGADTGELFF,TGCGCCAGCAGAGACCCGCGGGGGGCGGACACCGGGGAGCTGTTTTTT
-,TRBJ1-1,TRBV11-2,-,CASSYGGDTEAFF,TGTGCCAGCAGCTATGGAGGGGACACTGAAGCTTTCTTT
-,TRBJ1-5,TRBV3-1/TRBV3-2,-,CASSQGTEQPQHF,TGTGCCAGCAGCCAAGGGACAGAACAGCCCCAGCATTTT
-,TRBJ2-5,TRBV7-2,TRBD1,CASSRLTGLETQYF,TGTGCCAGCAGCCGGTTGACAGGGCTTGAGACCCAGTACTTC
-,TRBJ1-4,TRBV18,TRBD1,CASSPGQNEKLFF,TGTGCCAGCTCACCGGGACAGAATGAAAAACTGTTTTTT
-,TRBJ2-3,TRBV3-1/TRBV3-2,TRBD2,CASSQGTSGGSDTQYF,TGTGCCAGCAGCCAAGGTACTAGCGGGGGATCAGATACGCAGTATTTT
-,TRBJ1-2,TRBV27,TRBD1,CASSLFGTVGSYGYTF,TGTGCCAGCAGTTTATTTGGGACAGTGGGATCCTATGGCTACACCTTC
once,TRBJ2-5,TRBV18,-,CASSPLSGTRQETQYF,TGTGCCAGCTCACCACTCTCGGGAACCCGTCAAGAGACCCAGTACTTC
-,TRBJ1-1,TRBV27,-,CASSFSLGPKNTEAFF,TGTGCCAGCAGTTTTTCCCTGGGGCCTAAGAACACTGAAGCTTTCTTT
-,TRBJ2-7,TRBV29-1,-,CSVAVRTYEQYF,TGCAGCGTTGCGGTCAGGACCTACGAGCAGTACTTC
once,TRBJ1-2,TRBV5-6,-,CASSRRVETYGYTF,TGTGCTTCCTCCCGCAGGGTAGAAACCTATGGCTACACCTTC
-,TRBJ2-6,TRBV24-1,-,CATSVSGAGANVLTF,TGTGCCACCAGTGTCTCAGGGGCTGGGGCCAACGTCCTGACTTTC
-,TRBJ2-7,TRBV19,-,CASSIAQGSSICEQYF,TGTGCCAGTAGTATAGCGCAGGGGTCATCGATTTGCGAGCAGTACTTC
-,TRBJ2-1,TRBV5-4,-,CASSPGGTSSYNEQFF,TGTGCCAGCAGCCCGGGGGGCACGAGCTCCTACAATGAGCAGTTCTTC
-,TRBJ2-2,TRBV4-1,TRBD2,CASSQGAVAGVEGLFF,TGCGCCAGCAGCCAAGGAGCGGTAGCGGGGGTGGAGGGGCTGTTTTTT
-,TRBJ1-1,TRBV7-9,TRBD1,CASSLLGTGDGAFF,TGTGCCAGCAGCTTATTAGGGACAGGGGATGGAGCTTTCTTT
once,TRBJ1-6,TRBV10-2,TRBD1,CASRGQGANSPLHF,TGCGCCAGCAGGGGACAGGGGGCCAATTCACCCCTCCACTTT
few,TRBJ2-5,TRBV4-2,TRBD2,CASSHNNMRGLAGKETQYF,TGTGCCAGCAGCCACAATAACATGAGGGGACTAGCGGGGAAAGAGACCCAGTACTTC
-,TRBJ1-1,TRBV10-3,-,CAISGGVMTEAFF,TGTGCCATCAGCGGAGGGGTAATGACTGAAGCTTTCTTT
-,TRBJ1-1,TRBV9,-,CASSPPSNTEAFF,TGTGCCAGCAGCCCCCCCTCGAACACTGAAGCTTTCTTT
-,TRBJ2-1,TRBV11-3,TRBD2,CASSPGLAGGLYNEQFF,TGTGCCAGCAGCCCAGGACTAGCGGGGGGACTATACAATGAGCAGTTCTTC
-,TRBJ2-1,TRBV18,-,CASSPGAHNEQFF,TGTGCCAGCTCACCTGGAGCCCACAATGAGCAGTTCTTC
-,TRBJ2-1,TRBV28,TRBD1,CASSPTGGFYNEQFF,TGTGCCAGCAGTCCGACAGGGGGCTTCTACAATGAGCAGTTCTTC
-,TRBJ1-5,TRBV19,TRBD1,CASSPKPRQGYVNQPQHF,TGTGCCAGTAGTCCTAAACCACGACAGGGGTACGTGAATCAGCCCCAGCATTTT
few,TRBJ2-7,TRBV24-1,-,CATSDGGGYNEQYF,TGTGCCACCAGTGATGGTGGGGGCTACAACGAGCAGTACTTC
-,TRBJ2-1,TRBV27,TRBD2,CASRKLSGGAGNEQFF,TGTGCCAGCAGAAAACTTAGCGGGGGGGCCGGCAATGAGCAGTTCTTC
-,TRBJ2-1,TRBV10-3,TRBD1,CAIRPGQGADEQFF,TGTGCCATCAGACCGGGACAGGGGGCCGATGAGCAGTTCTTC
-,TRBJ1-1,TRBV5-1,-,CASTRLTPANTEAFF,TGCGCCAGCACTCGACTAACACCAGCCAACACTGAAGCTTTCTTT
-,TRBJ2-4,TRBV29-1,TRBD1,CSGGQGGNIQYF,TGCAGCGGGGGACAGGGTGGAAACATTCAGTACTTC
-,TRBJ2-6,TRBV6-2/TRBV6-3,-,CASSYSGFSGANVLTF,TGTGCCAGCAGTTACTCCGGGTTCTCTGGGGCCAACGTCCTGACTTTC
-,TRBJ1-2,TRBV24-1,-,CATSDGQPYGYTF,TGTGCCACCAGTGATGGACAGCCCTATGGCTACACCTTC